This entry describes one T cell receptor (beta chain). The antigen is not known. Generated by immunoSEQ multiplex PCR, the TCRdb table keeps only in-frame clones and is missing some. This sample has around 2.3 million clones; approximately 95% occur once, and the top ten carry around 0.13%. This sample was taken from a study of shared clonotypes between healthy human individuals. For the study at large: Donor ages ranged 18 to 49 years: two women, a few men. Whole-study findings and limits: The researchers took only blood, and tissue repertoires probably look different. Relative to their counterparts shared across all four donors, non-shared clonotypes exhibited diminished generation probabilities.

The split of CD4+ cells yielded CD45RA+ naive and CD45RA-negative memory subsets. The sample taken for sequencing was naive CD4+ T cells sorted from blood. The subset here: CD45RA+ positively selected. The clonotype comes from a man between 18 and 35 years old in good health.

CDR3 coding DNA: TGTGCCAGCAGCTTGAACCCCACAGGGTTGCCAAACACCATATATTTT. Translation gives CASSLNPTGLPNTIYF. This chain links TRBV5-6 with TRBJ1-3; perhaps TRBD1 as D (6 bases). The length of the CDR3 is 16 residues. Germline-derived CDR1 and CDR2 are SGHDT and YYEEEE. Trimming shortened V by 1 base and J by 6 bases, and 17 bases separated the two germline ends.